This T cell receptor (beta chain) came from a study of beta chain features in type 1 diabetes. General study points: There was a possibility that cDNA sequencing over-represented cells with high TCR expression. PCR might preferentially amplify shorter templates, equally in patients and controls. VDJ junctions from type 1 diabetes patients carried fewer insertions and larger deletions.

Of the isolated RNA, all was reverse transcribed, and so the sequenced material was expressed TCRB transcripts. TCRdb keeps only in-frame clones here, not all; method: immunoSEQ multiplex PCR. The data contain 900,000 or so clones, 17% of them singletons. The CDR3 loop spans 14 amino acids. The germline CDR1 and CDR2 sequences are MNHNY and SVGAGI (reference sequence). The ends lost 5 bases at V and 10 bases at J; junction bases unmatched: 9. With regard to this clone: Its antigen remains unknown.

The V and J genes are TRBV6-6 and TRBJ2-1; 9 nucleotides match TRBD2. Material for sequencing was naive CD4+ T cells from blood. This clonotype was obtained from a young woman in good health. The CDR3 DNA sequence: TGTGCCAGCAGTCACCAACGACTAGCGGACGAGCAGTTCTTC. Amino acid sequence: CASSHQRLADEQFF.